This TCR beta chain was observed in a study of OX40 agonist ivuxolimab in advanced cancers. For the study at large: In this cohort, patients received ivuxolimab, an agonistic anti-OX40 (CD134) antibody. Participants could have had prior anti-PD-1, anti-PD-L1 or anti-CTLA-4 therapy, and about 37% had some. Patients with hepatocellular carcinoma, melanoma, renal cell or head and neck cancer made up the dose-escalation patients.

Some clones are missing from TCRdb's copy, which holds only in-frame ones; the method was immunoSEQ multiplex PCR. In the table there are around 57,000 clones, about 79% of which are singletons. The CDR3 has 14 amino acids. Per germline, CDR1 SGHRS and CDR2 YFSETQ. V was cut by 3 bases and J by 0 bases, with 9 bases left in between. As regards this clone: The antigen is not known.

Study findings and constraints: Doses of 0.1 to 3.0 mg/kg were accompanied by clonal expansion of CD4+ and CD8+ blood T cells by week 6.

Sample: CD4+ or CD8+ T cells sorted from blood, taken in a trial of the OX40 agonist ivuxolimab. The chain couples TRBV5-1 to TRBJ2-5; a weak D match, TRBD2 (7 bases). The sequence was collected from an adult with an advanced solid tumor such as melanoma, head and neck, liver or kidney cancer. DNA of the CDR3: TGCGCCAGCAGCTCGGGGGGCTACCAAGAGACCCAGTACTTC. Protein sequence: CASSSGGYQETQYF. Drawing the rest from reference TRBV5-1 and TRBJ2-5, the complete variable domain is KAGVTQTPRYLIKTRGQQVTLSCSPISGHRSVSWYQQTPGQGLQFLFEYFSETQRNKGNFPGRFSGRQFSNSRSEMNVSTLELGDSALYLCASSSGGYQETQYFGPGTRLLVL.